This T cell receptor beta chain is drawn from a study of patients and donors after allogeneic stem cell transplantation. TCRdb re-derived calls from the RT-PCR reads in MiXCR, one entry per CDR3 protein. The sample has 800,000 to 1,000,000 distinct CDR3 sequences, roughly 18% seen once. V shed 6 bases and J 4 bases; nucleotides not matched to a gene: 7. This CDR3 has 15 residues. The genes are TRBV12-3 or TRBV12-4 and TRBJ2-2; 8 bases fit TRBD1. Source material: blood, either unsorted or a sorted T cell fraction (not recorded which). This receptor was taken from a human donor who was either an allogeneic HSCT recipient or a stem cell or donor lymphocyte infusion donor (not recorded which). It is not recorded whose cells these are; they may come from a transplant donor. The chain's CDR3 is CASSTDRGLTGELFF. In DNA, the CDR3 is TGTGCCAGCAGCACAGACAGGGGACTCACCGGGGAGCTGTTTTTT.